Each of the 32 T cell receptor beta chains below was sequenced from the same sample in a study of T cell responses to AZD1222 COVID-19 vaccine. Measured with immunoSEQ multiplex PCR; TCRdb has only the in-frame clones, and not every one. The table lists about 47,000 clones, around 80% of them singletons. Sequenced here: peripheral blood, sampled on day 0 of MenACWY control vaccination. All receptors come from an adult in good health.

This chain joins TRBV9 and TRBJ1-2; D is ambiguous. The CDR3 is 13 amino acids. V was shortened by 3 bases and J by 2 bases, with 8 bases between the two germline ends. CDR1 SGDLS and CDR2 YYNGEE come from the germline V gene. The CDR3 reads CASSAQRNYGYTF. In DNA form, the CDR3 reads TGTGCCAGCAGCGCTCAGAGAAACTATGGCTACACCTTC.

This clone was counted once. The chain is built from TRBV28 and TRBJ1-2; perhaps TRBD1 as D (6 bases). V lost 6 bases, J lost 5 bases, and 19 bases lay in between. The CDR3 runs to 15 residues. CDR1 is MDHEN, CDR2 SYDVKM, per germline. For the CDR3, the DNA is TGTGCCAGCAGCCGACGTTGGACAGACGATTATGGCTACACCTTC. Encoded protein: CASSRRWTDDYGYTF.

The rearrangement links TRBV27 to TRBJ1-4; D is unresolved. Germline V gives CDR1 MNHEY, CDR2 SMNVEV (reference sequence). This CDR3 spans 13 amino acids. The V gene lost 5 bases and the J gene lost 4 bases, with 8 bases spanning the gap. CDR3: CASSTPGNEKLFF. CDR3 in DNA: TGTGCCAGCAGTACCCCCGGTAATGAAAAACTGTTTTTT.

The chain combines TRBV12-3 or TRBV12-4 with TRBJ2-1, with D perhaps matching TRBD1 or TRBD2 (5 bases each). With 4 bases removed from V and 7 bases from J, the gap between germline ends came to 5 bases. The CDR3 is 11 residues long. In DNA, the CDR3 is TGTGCCAGCAGTTGGGGGAATGAGCAGTTCTTC. It yields the protein CASSWGNEQFF.

The V call is TRBV7-9, the J call TRBJ1-5, with TRBD1 as a possible D gene (6 bases). Deletions cut 4 bases from V and 0 bases from J, with 13 bases between. The CDR3 extends over 16 amino acids. Per germline, CDR1 SEHNR and CDR2 FQNEAQ (reference sequence). CDR3 sequence: CASSSTGNNSNQPQHF. CDR3 DNA: TGTGCCAGCAGCTCGACAGGAAATAATAGCAATCAGCCCCAGCATTTT.

The rearrangement uses TRBV28 and TRBJ1-3; D is possibly TRBD1 (5 bases). The CDR3 is 15 amino acids. The ends were cut back, 6 bases at V and 6 bases at J, with 18 bases in the middle. In germline, CDR1 is MDHEN, CDR2 SYDVKM. CDR3 DNA: TGTGCCAGCAGCTCCTTCCACGGACATCAAAACACCATATATTTT. Protein sequence: CASSSFHGHQNTIYF.

The rearrangement joins TRBV11-2 to TRBJ2-7; D may match TRBD1 or TRBD2 (5 bases each). V lost 5 bases, J lost 2 bases, and 13 bases lay in between. Germline V gene data show CDR1 as SGHAT and CDR2 as FQNNGV. This CDR3 has 14 residues. CDR3 amino acids: CASSTGTATYEQYF. CDR3 DNA sequence: TGTGCCAGCAGCACCGGGACGGCCACCTACGAGCAGTACTTC.

The V call is TRBV7-9, the J call TRBJ1-1; possibly TRBD1 for D (5 bases). The V end was cut by 4 bases, the J end by 8 bases, with 17 bases between. The length of the CDR3 is 14 residues. Germline loops: CDR1 SEHNR, CDR2 FQNEAQ (reference sequence). CDR3 bases: TGTGCCAGCAGCTCGCTCATGAGGACAAACGAAGCTTTCTTT. Its translation: CASSSLMRTNEAFF.

In DNA, the CDR3 is TGTGCCAGCAGCCGGGACGGGGGCGCTTTCTTT. This translates into CASSRDGGAFF. The chain has TRBV6-6 and TRBJ1-1; TRBD1 might be the D (6 bases). Trimming removed 6 bases from V and 11 bases from J, with 13 bases in between. CDR1 is MNHNY, CDR2 SVGAGI, per germline (reference sequence). This CDR3 is built from 11 residues.

The chain uses TRBV28 and TRBJ2-5, with 9 bases that match TRBD2. CDR3 length: 17 amino acids. Germline V CDR1 and CDR2: MDHEN, SYDVKM. V dropped 3 bases and J dropped 2; count of bases not matched to a gene: 10. The CDR3, as DNA: TGTGCCAGCAGTTTGTCTAGCGGGACGAGGGAGCAAGAGACCCAGTACTTC. Translation gives CASSLSSGTREQETQYF.

This clone was counted only a few times. The V call is TRBV11-3, the J call TRBJ2-1; 10 bases fit TRBD2. J was trimmed by 8 bases and V by 1 base; bases with no gene match: 11. Looked up from germline, CDR1 is SGHNT and CDR2 is YENEEA. The length of the CDR3 is 17 residues. The CDR3 nucleotides are TGTGCCAGCAGCTTAGGGGCTCTAGCGGGAGTTATAGATGAGCAGTTCTTC. Translating gives CASSLGALAGVIDEQFF.

The chain recombines TRBV21-1 with TRBJ2-7; the table's D call of TRBD2 was not tested on the DNA. TRBV21-1 is described as a pseudogene. The CDR3 length is 15 residues. CDR3 bases: TGTGCCAGCAGCAAAGGCGGGACCGACCTCTACGAGCAGTACTTC. Translated: CASSKGGTDLYEQYF.

V is TRBV29-1 and J is TRBJ1-2, with D uncertain. The V end lost 4 bases, the J end lost 7 bases, and 22 bases lay between the germline ends. CDR1 and CDR2 from the germline V gene are SQVTM and ANQGSEA. The CDR3 totals 15 residues. CDR3 in amino acids: CSVGDDGISRGGYTF. CDR3 nucleotide sequence: TGCAGCGTTGGGGATGACGGAATAAGTCGAGGTGGCTACACCTTC.

The genes are TRBV7-8 and TRBJ2-1; 14 positions agree with TRBD2. The CDR3 sequence is 16 residues long. CDR1 is SGHVS, CDR2 FQNEAQ, per germline. V shed 1 base, J shed 8 bases, and the junction held 4 bases outside the gene matches. The CDR3 reads CASSLVGTSGSDEQFF. The CDR3 coding sequence is TGTGCCAGCAGCTTAGTGGGGACTAGCGGGAGTGATGAGCAGTTCTTC.

This clone was picked up a small number of times. The chain carries TRBV29-1 and TRBJ2-5; 8 positions agree with TRBD1. CDR1 is SQVTM, CDR2 ANQGSEA, per germline. V lost 6 bases, J lost 3 bases, and 9 bases stayed unmatched. The CDR3 consists of 14 residues. The CDR3 coding sequence is TGCAGCGTCGGAAAGGGACAGGCTAAAGAGACCCAGTACTTC. Its translation: CSVGKGQAKETQYF.

This clone has a handful of counts. The V call is TRBV18, the J call TRBJ2-7, with a possible D match to TRBD1 (5 bases). CDR3 size: 12 residues. V was shortened by 6 bases and J by 3 bases, with 9 bases between the two germline ends. The V gene's germline CDR1 is KGHSH and CDR2 LQKENI. This CDR3 is CASSKDNYEQYV. The CDR3 bases are TGTGCCAGCTCCAAGGACAACTACGAGCAGTACGTC.

The chain employs TRBV5-1 and TRBJ1-3; D is unresolved. V was trimmed by 0 bases and J by 0 bases, leaving 7 bases between them. The CDR3 loop spans 15 amino acids. CDR1 and CDR2 from the germline V gene are SGHRS and YFSETQ. CDR3 region: CASSLGLISGNTIYF. The CDR3, as DNA: TGCGCCAGCAGCTTGGGACTCATCTCTGGAAACACCATATATTTT.

The chain recombines TRBV6-5 with TRBJ2-2; D gene uncertain. This CDR3 region has 11 residues. The germline V and J ends were trimmed by 6 bases and 7 bases, with 6 bases remaining between them. Germline values: CDR1 MNHEY, CDR2 SVGAGI. CDR3 in amino acids: CASRVNGELFF. The CDR3 bases are TGTGCCAGCAGGGTGAACGGGGAGCTGTTTTTT.

The rearrangement links TRBV7-9 to TRBJ1-3; possibly TRBD1 for D (5 bases). Per the germline V gene, CDR1 is SEHNR and CDR2 is FQNEAQ (reference sequence). CDR3 length: 14 residues. V was trimmed by 4 bases and J by 2 bases, leaving 9 bases between them. Here the CDR3 reads CASSWGHAGNTIYF. As DNA, the CDR3 is TGTGCCAGCAGCTGGGGCCACGCTGGAAACACCATATATTTT.

The sample holds a few counts of this clone. This chain uses TRBV20-1 with TRBJ2-5; the match to TRBD1 covers 10 bases. Trimming took 3 bases from V and 4 from J; bases not matched to a gene: 5. This CDR3 region has 14 residues. Germline assignment: CDR1 DFQATT and CDR2 SNEGSKA (reference sequence). CDR3 coding DNA: TGCAGTGCTAGTGGGACAGGGGAGTTAGAGACCCAGTACTTC. This encodes CSASGTGELETQYF.

The table lists this clone with a count of one. The J gene is TRBJ2-2, the V gene TRBV7-9; maybe TRBD2 (6 bases). Germline lookup yields CDR1 SEHNR and CDR2 FQNEAQ (reference sequence). Trimming took off 7 bases at V and 0 bases at J, with 18 bases between the two ends. The CDR3 consists of 17 residues. Written as DNA, the CDR3 is TGTGCCAGCACCCGTTTGGGCGGGGAATCGAACACCGGGGAGCTGTTTTTT. It translates to CASTRLGGESNTGELFF.

The chain couples TRBV19 to TRBJ2-3, with D possibly matching TRBD1 (5 bases). Trimming stripped 3 bases from V and 11 bases from J, with 12 bases between. The germline V gene has CDR1 LNHDA and CDR2 SQIVND (reference sequence). This CDR3 spans 12 amino acids. CDR3 bases: TGTGCCAGTAGTATGTTAGGGGATTTGCAGTATTTT. This translates into CASSMLGDLQYF.

The rearrangement uses TRBV10-2 and TRBJ1-5, with D possibly being TRBD1 (5 bases). Trimming removed 2 bases from V and 4 bases from J, with 9 bases in between. Germline CDR1 WSHSY, CDR2 SAAADI. The CDR3 sequence is 14 residues long. This CDR3 reads CASSEGTVNQPQHF. The CDR3 DNA reads TGCGCCAGCAGTGAGGGGACGGTGAATCAGCCCCAGCATTTT.

This chain connects TRBV29-1 to TRBJ2-5; 14 bases align to TRBD2. CDR3 length: 16 amino acids. After removal of 8 bases from V and 4 bases from J, the junction contained 12 bases not matched to a gene. Germline CDR1 SQVTM, CDR2 ANQGSEA. The CDR3 coding sequence is TGCAGCCCCGAGGGACTAGCGGGAGCCCTCGGAGAGACCCAGTACTTC. This codes for CSPEGLAGALGETQYF.

CDR3 loop: CASRPGWDTGELFF. CDR3 in DNA: TGCGCCAGCAGGCCCGGTTGGGACACCGGGGAGCTGTTTTTT. The chain uses TRBV4-1 and TRBJ2-2; D gene uncertain. The CDR3 consists of 14 residues. Trimming removed 6 bases at V and 3 bases at J, with 11 bases between. Germline V gene data show CDR1 as MGHRA and CDR2 as YSYEKL.

This sequence joins TRBV19 and TRBJ1-2, with TRBD1 matching over 7 bases. Germline CDR1 reads LNHDA; CDR2 reads SQIVND (reference sequence). The CDR3 totals 15 residues. V lost 3 bases and J lost 2; bases outside the gene matches: 6. The DNA of the CDR3 is TGTGCCAGTAGTATTTCCCAGACAGGGAACTATGGCTACACCTTC. Its translation: CASSISQTGNYGYTF.

The chain couples TRBV30 to TRBJ1-2; no clear D. Germline V gene data show CDR1 as GTSNPN and CDR2 as SVGIG (reference sequence). V was clipped by 2 bases and J by 4 bases, with 5 bases between them. The CDR3 sequence is 11 residues long. The CDR3 nucleotides are TGTGCCTGGAGTTGGGCCTATGGCTACACCTTC. Translated, it gives CAWSWAYGYTF.

The V and J genes are TRBV5-6 and TRBJ1-1, with TRBD1 identical over 7 bases. V dropped 4 bases and J dropped 6; count of bases not matched to a gene: 9. Germline V gene data show CDR1 as SGHDT and CDR2 as YYEEEE. The CDR3 spans 14 residues. The CDR3 spells CASSRRTGRPEAFF. The CDR3 DNA sequence: TGTGCCAGCAGCCGTCGGACAGGACGTCCTGAAGCTTTCTTT.

This chain joins TRBV3-1 (or the pseudogene TRBV3-2) and TRBJ1-1; unclear D gene. V lost 3 bases and J 1 base, leaving 12 bases between the germline ends. There are 15 residues in the CDR3. Germline loops: CDR1 LGHDT, CDR2 YNNKEL (reference sequence). CDR3 protein: CASSQDGRANTEAFF. The CDR3 region has the DNA TGTGCCAGCAGCCAGGACGGACGGGCGAACACTGAAGCTTTCTTT.

This clone was seen only a few times. The rearrangement links TRBV3-1 (or the pseudogene TRBV3-2) to TRBJ2-7; the match to TRBD2 covers 8 bases. Trimming removed 5 bases from V and 3 bases from J; junction bases left unmatched: 3. Germline-derived CDR1 and CDR2 are LGHDT and YNNKEL (reference sequence). CDR3 length equals 13 residues. The CDR3 loop is CASSNLAGYEQYF. DNA for the CDR3: TGTGCCAGCAGCAATCTAGCGGGCTACGAGCAGTACTTC.

The chain carries TRBV5-1 and TRBJ2-2; D not resolved. There are 12 residues in the CDR3. Germline loops: CDR1 SGHRS, CDR2 YFSETQ. V was cut by 4 bases and J by 5 bases, with 6 bases left in between. The CDR3 bases are TGCGCCAGCAGCGAGCTAACCGGGGAGCTGTTTTTT. Amino acids: CASSELTGELFF.

The J gene is TRBJ1-2, the V gene TRBV7-9, with 10 bases that match TRBD1. From germline, CDR1 is SEHNR and CDR2 FQNEAQ (reference sequence). CDR3 size: 13 residues. V dropped 5 bases and J dropped 8; count of bases not matched to a gene: 5. As DNA, the CDR3 is TGTGCCAGCAGCCCCGGGACAGGGGAAGGCTACACCTTC. Its translation: CASSPGTGEGYTF.